One sample yielded the 17 T cell receptor beta chains listed below, sequenced in a study of shared clonotypes between healthy human individuals. Sequenced by immunoSEQ multiplex PCR; TCRdb stores in-frame clones only, minus some. The data show 2 million to 2.5 million clones, approximately 95% seen once. The sample comprised naive CD4+ T cells sorted from blood. Subset of the sample: CD45RA+ positively selected. The receptors shown here come from a man aged 18 to 29 in good health.

This rearrangement joins TRBV7-9 to TRBJ2-1, with 9 nucleotides matching TRBD1. CDR1 and CDR2 from the germline V gene are SEHNR and FQNEAQ (reference sequence). With 4 bases clipped from V and 7 bases from J, the junction kept 11 bases outside the gene matches. The CDR3 has 16 residues. The CDR3 sequence: CASSSAGTGSGNEQFF. The CDR3 nucleotides read TGTGCCAGCAGCTCCGCCGGGACAGGGTCAGGAAATGAGCAGTTCTTC. The whole variable domain, remainder taken from reference TRBV7-9 and TRBJ2-1, is DTGVSQNPRHKITKRGQNVTFRCDPISEHNRLYWYRQTLGQGPEFLTYFQNEAQLEKSRLLSDRFSAERPKGSFSTLEIQRTEQGDSAMYLCASSSAGTGSGNEQFFGPGTRLTVL.

The chain recombines TRBV5-1 with TRBJ2-7; D is uncertain. This CDR3 has 16 amino acids. Germline CDR1 is SGHRS and CDR2 is YFSETQ. V shed 0 bases and J shed 2 bases, with 15 bases lying between them. This CDR3 reads CASSLATGSSPYEQYF. The CDR3, as DNA: TGCGCCAGCAGCTTGGCGACGGGTAGTTCACCCTACGAGCAGTACTTC. Based on the CDR3 plus reference TRBV5-1 and TRBJ2-7, the full variable domain is KAGVTQTPRYLIKTRGQQVTLSCSPISGHRSVSWYQQTPGQGLQFLFEYFSETQRNKGNFPGRFSGRQFSNSRSEMNVSTLELGDSALYLCASSLATGSSPYEQYFGPGTRLTVT.

The chain carries TRBV9 and TRBJ1-3; perhaps TRBD1 as D (6 bases). The CDR3 runs to 13 residues. The ends were cut back, 4 bases at V and 8 bases at J, with 13 bases in the middle. CDR1 and CDR2 from the germline V gene are SGDLS and YYNGEE. As DNA, the CDR3 is TGTGCCAGCAGCCTCCGACAGGCGGACACCATATATTTT. Encoded protein: CASSLRQADTIYF.

Points on this clone: At the DNA level, this CDR3 is encoded by other sequences in the same sample as well. The V gene is TRBV5-1, the J gene TRBJ2-1; 10 nucleotides match TRBD2. This CDR3 is 15 amino acids long. The germline V gene encodes CDR1 SGHRS and CDR2 YFSETQ. V trimming: 0 bases; J trimming: 3 bases; junction bases outside the gene matches: 0. CDR3 amino acids: CASSLGLAGYNEQFF. In DNA, the CDR3 is TGCGCCAGCAGCTTGGGACTAGCGGGCTACAATGAGCAGTTCTTC.

The rearrangement uses TRBV28 and TRBJ2-6, with no clear D. The germline gives CDR1 MDHEN, CDR2 SYDVKM. The CDR3 is 15 residues long. V lost 3 bases and J 4 bases, leaving 10 bases between the germline ends. Here the CDR3 DNA reads TGTGCCAGCAGTTTGGGTCAGTCCGGGGCCAACGTCCTGACTTTC. It codes for CASSLGQSGANVLTF. The full variable domain, rest sourced from reference TRBV28 and TRBJ2-6, is DVKVTQSSRYLVKRTGEKVFLECVQDMDHENMFWYRQDPGLGLRLIYFSYDVKMKEKGDIPEGYSVSREKKERFSLILESASTNQTSMYLCASSLGQSGANVLTFGAGSRLTVL.

The V gene is TRBV2, the J gene TRBJ2-5; TRBD2 matches at 7 bases. Unmatched junction bases numbered 18, after V lost 9 bases and J lost 5 bases. The CDR3 has 16 residues. The germline V gene has CDR1 SNHLY and CDR2 FYNNEI. The CDR3 loop reads CASTPGGIGGEETQYF. The CDR3 DNA follows: TGTGCCAGTACCCCCGGGGGGATTGGAGGAGAGGAGACCCAGTACTTC.

Details on this clone: This sample includes further DNA sequences coding for the same CDR3. The V call is TRBV5-1, the J call TRBJ1-1; a weak D match, TRBD1 (6 bases). This CDR3 is 15 amino acids long. From germline, CDR1 is SGHRS and CDR2 YFSETQ. V was cut by 0 bases and J by 4 bases, with 13 bases left in between. DNA of the CDR3: TGCGCCAGCAGCTTGGAAGGGGGTTCGAGCACTGAAGCTTTCTTT. This encodes CASSLEGGSSTEAFF.

The chain combines TRBV29-1 with TRBJ2-3; 7 bases agree with TRBD1. Germline CDR1 SQVTM, CDR2 ANQGSEA. The CDR3 has 13 residues. With 3 bases clipped from V and 1 base from J, the junction kept 1 base outside the gene matches. In DNA, the CDR3 is TGCAGCGTTGACGACAGGGGCACAGATACGCAGTATTTT. It codes for CSVDDRGTDTQYF.

The chain joins TRBV5-4 to TRBJ2-2; D gene ambiguous. The CDR3 sequence is 14 residues long. Germline V lookup: CDR1 SGHNT, CDR2 YYREEE (reference sequence). V lost 5 bases and J lost 6, with 14 bases in between. The CDR3 DNA is TGTGCCAGCAGTTTACCAGTCGGGCCCGGGGAGCTGTTTTTT. It is translated as CASSLPVGPGELFF.

As for this clone: The sample carries other DNA sequences with the same CDR3. The V call is TRBV30, the J call TRBJ2-3; no definite D call. The CDR3 has 11 residues. CDR1 GTSNPN and CDR2 SVGIG come from the germline V gene (reference sequence). V lost 2 bases and J lost 3, with 3 bases in between. The CDR3 loop is CAWSQTDTQYF. Written as DNA, the CDR3 is TGTGCCTGGAGTCAAACAGATACGCAGTATTTT.

The chain uses TRBV5-1 and TRBJ1-5; 7 positions agree with TRBD1. The CDR3 consists of 14 residues. Germline V gene lookup returns CDR1 SGHRS and CDR2 YFSETQ. V lost 4 bases and J lost 5; bases outside the gene matches: 6. The CDR3 loop reads CASSKGAQDQPQHF. The CDR3 DNA reads as TGCGCCAGCAGCAAGGGGGCGCAGGATCAGCCCCAGCATTTT.

In this sample, this clone turned up once. The chain has TRBV5-6 and TRBJ2-7; a weak D match, TRBD1 (5 bases). This CDR3 region has 15 residues. Trimming took off 4 bases at V and 1 base at J, with 15 bases between the two ends. In germline, CDR1 is SGHDT, CDR2 YYEEEE. The CDR3 protein is CASSRTRRSSYEQYF. CDR3 nucleotides: TGTGCCAGCAGCCGGACAAGACGTTCTTCCTACGAGCAGTACTTC.

This clone has a handful of counts. V is TRBV18 and J is TRBJ1-1; 11 positions agree with TRBD1. V shed 6 bases, J shed 5 bases, and the junction held 8 bases outside the gene matches. This CDR3 spans 15 amino acids. Germline CDR1 KGHSH, CDR2 LQKENI. The CDR3 reads CASSWDRGFRTEAFF. CDR3 nucleotides: TGTGCCAGCTCCTGGGACAGGGGGTTTCGAACTGAAGCTTTCTTT.

The chain recombines TRBV7-2 with TRBJ2-7, with D uncertain. Germline CDR1 reads SGHTA; CDR2 reads FQGNSA. CDR3 size: 14 residues. V shed 0 bases and J shed 6 bases, with 12 bases lying between them. This chain's CDR3 is CASSLATALGEQYF. CDR3 nucleotide sequence: TGTGCCAGCAGCTTAGCCACAGCTCTTGGCGAGCAGTACTTC.

The chain has TRBV4-1 and TRBJ1-4; no definite D call. From germline, CDR1 is MGHRA and CDR2 YSYEKL. Trimming removed 0 bases at V and 11 bases at J, with 10 bases between. The CDR3 length is 13 residues. This CDR3 is CASSQDAVWKLFF. CDR3 sequence (DNA): TGCGCCAGCAGCCAAGACGCTGTTTGGAAACTGTTTTTT.

The chain recombines TRBV2 with TRBJ1-2; a possible D gene is TRBD1 (5 bases). Germline V gene lookup returns CDR1 SNHLY and CDR2 FYNNEI. The germline V and J ends were trimmed by 6 bases and 4 bases, with 12 bases remaining between them. This CDR3 has 13 amino acids. CDR3 coding DNA: TGTGCCAGCAGGCTAACAGGAATCTATGGCTACACCTTC. Translating it yields CASRLTGIYGYTF.

The chain recombines TRBV28 with TRBJ1-4; D gene ambiguous. V was cut by 5 bases and J by 6 bases, with 10 bases left in between. The V gene's germline CDR1 is MDHEN and CDR2 SYDVKM. CDR3 length: 13 amino acids. As DNA, the CDR3 is TGTGCCAGCAGTCATCCCGGCGATGAAAAACTGTTTTTT. Its translation is CASSHPGDEKLFF.